The T cell receptor beta chain under discussion was sequenced for a study of T cells after yellow fever vaccination. Study results and caveats: Most clones from primary vaccination were detected again post-booster (96% CD4, roughly 91% CD8). Clonotypes appearing in both CD4 and CD8 compartments existed, and their share was small.

This clonotype showed up just a few times. Its matching antigen is unknown. The CDR3 has 16 amino acids. V dropped 6 bases and J dropped 9; count of bases not matched to a gene: 10. 5'RACE template switching generated TCR cDNA, adding a universal primer site and UMIs. Via MiXCR, TCRdb re-called the 5' RACE reads, giving one row per CDR3 protein. The sample has some 500,000 distinct CDR3 sequences, around an eighth seen once. The specimen was PBMCs, collected on the day of the yellow fever booster vaccination. The rearrangement links TRBV12-3 or TRBV12-4 to TRBJ2-1; 14 bases line up with TRBD2. The receptor comes from a man younger than 45 who received the YFV17D yellow fever vaccine. The CDR3 region is CASRPPGLAGDVEQFF. The CDR3 region has the DNA TGTGCCAGCAGACCCCCGGGACTAGCGGGAGACGTTGAGCAGTTCTTC.